These T cell receptor beta chains were read from a single sample in a study of blood T cell repertoires in COVID-19. Libraries were prepared by immunoSEQ multiplex PCR; TCRdb keeps only in-frame clonotypes and omits some of them. The profile shows approximately 210,000 clones, just under 85% of them singletons. Sequenced input: peripheral blood. These receptors originate from a woman between 45 and 60 years old with active or convalescent COVID-19. Both conserved end residues are trimmed from each CDR3. D genes are given only for firm matches.

TRBV7-9	TRBJ2-1	TRBD2	ASSSSGRAEVEQF
TRBV27	TRBJ1-5	TRBD1	ASSLYGTGYSNQPQH
TRBV19	TRBJ2-4	TRBD1	ASSTRTGAIQY
TRBV6-1	TRBJ2-3	.	ASSDSRGADTQY
TRBV24-1	TRBJ2-1	TRBD2	ATRPGLAVNEQF
TRBV11-2	TRBJ1-6	TRBD1	ASSPEMGTGHSPLH
TRBV2	TRBJ2-5	.	ASSRENSETQY
TRBV3-1/TRBV3-2	TRBJ1-4	TRBD1	ASSLTGREKLF
TRBV5-1	TRBJ2-1	TRBD2	ASSFSGGDNEQF
TRBV28	TRBJ1-3	.	ASSSDRNPRAGNTIY
TRBV28	TRBJ2-3	TRBD1	ASSPGTGGPTDTQY